These 26 T cell receptor beta chains came from one sample sequenced in a study of cytomegalovirus exposure and HLA in healthy donors. The PCR used 60 Vbeta and 13 Jbeta primers. Sequenced by immunoSEQ multiplex PCR; TCRdb stores in-frame clones only, minus some. The table has about 110,000 clones, about 75% seen once; the top ten hold 2.5% to 3.5%. The sample was PBMCs. Receptors were obtained from a male donor in good health and CMV-seropositive.

The table lists this clone with a count of one. The chain has TRBV7-6 and TRBJ2-1, with D tentatively TRBD2 (5 bases). This CDR3 comprises 13 residues. Trimming left V 4 bases short and J 12 bases short, with 16 bases between. CDR1 is SGHVS, CDR2 FNYEAQ, per germline. In DNA, the CDR3 is TGTGCCAGCAGCTCCCTCGGAGGACTGAGGCAGTTCTTC. It translates to CASSSLGGLRQFF.

V and J are TRBV4-2 and TRBJ1-4; D is perhaps TRBD1 (5 bases). This CDR3 has 16 residues. Germline V gene data show CDR1 as LGHNA and CDR2 as YNFKEQ. The germline V and J ends were trimmed by 1 base and 1 base, with 10 bases remaining between them. The CDR3 reads CASSQVGGRTNEKLFF. CDR3 bases: TGTGCCAGCAGCCAAGTCGGGGGGAGAACTAATGAAAAACTGTTTTTT.

This clone appeared a few times. The rearrangement joins TRBV6-1 to TRBJ2-3, with TRBD1 matching 7 bases. J was trimmed by 6 bases and V by 7 bases; bases with no gene match: 7. The CDR3 totals 13 residues. Germline lookup yields CDR1 MNHNS and CDR2 SASEGT. CDR3 coding DNA: TGTGCCAGCAATGCACAGGGGACGGATACGCAGTATTTT. Translation: CASNAQGTDTQYF.

The V and J genes are TRBV9 and TRBJ2-1; D possibly corresponds to TRBD1 (6 bases). This CDR3 is built from 19 residues. Germline V CDR1 and CDR2: SGDLS, YYNGEE. V lost 6 bases and J 0 bases, leaving 25 bases between the germline ends. CDR3 DNA sequence: TGTGCCAGCATGTTCTCCGGGACACAGAGTATGAGCTCCTACAATGAGCAGTTCTTC. This codes for CASMFSGTQSMSSYNEQFF.

The gene calls are TRBV19 and TRBJ1-5, with D hard to call. The V end was cut by 4 bases, the J end by 3 bases, with 13 bases between. The germline V gene encodes CDR1 LNHDA and CDR2 SQIVND (reference sequence). The CDR3 covers 15 residues. CDR3 sequence: CASSTPIMSNQPQHF. CDR3 DNA: TGTGCCAGTAGTACGCCTATCATGTCCAATCAGCCCCAGCATTTT.

The chain combines TRBV28 with TRBJ2-3, with a weak D call TRBD2 (7 bases). This CDR3 spans 15 amino acids. V was trimmed by 7 bases and J by 2 bases, leaving 16 bases between them. In germline, CDR1 is MDHEN, CDR2 SYDVKM. The CDR3 is CASNEGGGDTDTQYF. The DNA for the CDR3 is TGTGCCAGCAACGAAGGGGGAGGGGACACAGATACGCAGTATTTT.

DNA of the CDR3: TGTGCCAGTAGTATCGGACAGGGCGGTGGAGGGACCCAGTACTTC. It translates to CASSIGQGGGGTQYF. This chain uses TRBV19 with TRBJ2-5; 8 nucleotides agree with TRBD1. CDR1 is LNHDA and CDR2 is SQIVND in the germline V gene (reference sequence). Trimming took 3 bases from V and 7 from J; bases not matched to a gene: 10. The CDR3 has 15 residues.

This clone occurred once. V and J are TRBV30 and TRBJ1-5; 8 positions agree with TRBD1. CDR1 GTSNPN and CDR2 SVGIG come from the germline V gene (reference sequence). V was clipped by 3 bases and J by 6 bases; unmatched bases: 4. CDR3 length: 13 amino acids. The CDR3 sequence is CAWSGQGSQPQHF. CDR3 bases: TGTGCCTGGAGCGGACAGGGTAGTCAGCCCCAGCATTTT.

V usage is TRBV7-3 and J usage is TRBJ1-1, with unresolved D. Germline V gene sequence: CDR1 SGHTA, CDR2 FQGTGA. V was trimmed by 0 bases and J by 3 bases, leaving 8 bases between them. CDR3 length: 14 amino acids. CDR3 protein: CASSLTGTDTEAFF. The CDR3 nucleotides are TGTGCCAGCAGCTTAACGGGTACAGACACTGAAGCTTTCTTT.

A word on this clone: Germline and junction disagree at one end, which may indicate a read error. The chain is built from TRBV28 and TRBJ1-5; TRBD1 matches at 9 bases. The germline CDR1 and CDR2 sequences are MDHEN and SYDVKM. The CDR3 covers 15 residues. CDR3 sequence reads: CASSWTGVSNQPQNF. The CDR3 DNA reads TGTGCCAGCAGTTGGACAGGGGTGAGCAATCAGCCCCAGAATTTT.

This clone was seen a few times. The chain has TRBV28 and TRBJ1-5; 11 bases fit TRBD1. Germline V CDR1 and CDR2: MDHEN, SYDVKM. V shed 7 bases and J 0 bases; nucleotides not matched to a gene: 14. The CDR3 sequence is 19 residues long. The DNA of the CDR3 is TGTGCCAGCACCCACACTGGGGGGACAGGGGGTTATAGCAATCAGCCCCAGCATTTT. It translates to CASTHTGGTGGYSNQPQHF.

The CDR3 here is CASSPLTGNYGYTF. For the CDR3, the DNA is TGTGCCAGCAGTCCCTTGACAGGGAACTATGGCTACACCTTC. The chain recombines TRBV28 with TRBJ1-2, with TRBD1 matching over 7 bases. V gave up 5 bases and J gave up 2 bases; unmatched junction bases: 5. The CDR3 has 14 amino acids. Germline-derived CDR1 and CDR2 are MDHEN and SYDVKM.

The chain carries TRBV7-3 and TRBJ2-2, with 7 bases that match TRBD2. Trimming took 7 bases from V and 1 from J; bases not matched to a gene: 6. Germline V lookup: CDR1 SGHTA, CDR2 FQGTGA. This CDR3 has 15 residues. CDR3 loop: CASTRRGENTGELFF. The CDR3 DNA sequence: TGTGCCAGCACCCGCCGGGGGGAGAACACCGGGGAGCTGTTTTTT.

J is TRBJ2-1 and V is TRBV7-3; D is unresolved. Looked up from germline, CDR1 is SGHTA and CDR2 is FQGTGA. V lost 1 base and J lost 5, with 9 bases in between. This CDR3 comprises 14 residues. CDR3: CASSLMINNNEQFF. For the CDR3, the DNA is TGTGCCAGCAGCTTAATGATAAACAACAATGAGCAGTTCTTC. The variable domain in full, with the rest retrieved from reference TRBV7-3 and TRBJ2-1, is GAGVSQTPSNKVTEKGKYVELRCDPISGHTALYWYRQSLGQGPEFLIYFQGTGAADDSGLPNDRFFAVRPEGSVSTLKIQRTERGDSAVYLCASSLMINNNEQFFGPGTRLTVL.

The chain combines TRBV10-3 with TRBJ2-7; possibly TRBD1 for D (5 bases). With 3 bases removed from V and 3 bases from J, the gap between germline ends came to 15 bases. The CDR3 extends over 15 amino acids. Germline CDR1 is ENHRY and CDR2 is SYGVKD. CDR3 amino acids: CAISEGVPIIYEQYF. CDR3 nucleotides: TGTGCCATCAGTGAAGGGGTTCCGATAATCTACGAGCAGTACTTC.

This chain joins TRBV27 and TRBJ2-7; D remains unclear. Germline V CDR1 and CDR2: MNHEY, SMNVEV (reference sequence). Deletions cut 5 bases from V and 0 bases from J, with 14 bases between. The CDR3 is made up of 15 amino acids. Here the CDR3 DNA reads TGTGCCAGCAGTCCTCGGCGGCACCTCTCCTACGAGCAGTACTTC. As protein: CASSPRRHLSYEQYF.

The rearrangement uses TRBV6-6 and TRBJ2-7, with TRBD1 matching 12 bases. The CDR3 runs 15 residues. Trimming at V came to 6 bases and at J to 6 bases, leaving 9 bases not matched to a gene. Germline loops: CDR1 MNHNY, CDR2 SVGAGI (reference sequence). The CDR3 protein is CASSEGQGAPGEQYF. DNA of the CDR3: TGTGCCAGCAGCGAGGGACAGGGGGCGCCCGGCGAGCAGTACTTC.

The rearrangement joins TRBV25-1 to TRBJ1-1; TRBD1 aligns across 8 bases. Germline V gene sequence: CDR1 MGHDK, CDR2 SYGVNS. V was pared by 0 bases and J by 4 bases, with 4 bases of the junction left unmatched. The CDR3 extends over 15 amino acids. The CDR3 here is CASSEYPGGLTEAFF. CDR3 DNA: TGTGCCAGCAGTGAATACCCAGGGGGCCTCACTGAAGCTTTCTTT.

The chain recombines TRBV5-4 with TRBJ2-7; D is possibly TRBD1 (5 bases). The CDR3 consists of 14 residues. CDR1 and CDR2 from the germline V gene are SGHNT and YYREEE (reference sequence). Trimming pared 3 bases from V and 0 bases from J, leaving 10 bases between. The CDR3: CASSYTGSSYEQYF. The CDR3, as DNA: TGTGCCAGCAGCTACACAGGTTCCTCCTACGAGCAGTACTTC.

This clone showed up just a few times. The CDR3 region is CASSLAKGGRETQYF. The CDR3 bases are TGTGCCAGCAGCTTAGCCAAGGGGGGGCGCGAGACCCAGTACTTC. The chain carries TRBV11-3 and TRBJ2-5; D perhaps matches TRBD2 (7 bases). From germline, CDR1 is SGHNT and CDR2 YENEEA. Trimming cost V 1 base and J 5 bases, with 14 bases left between them. This CDR3 is 15 amino acids long.

V gene TRBV7-2 combines with J gene TRBJ2-3; 11 bases agree with TRBD2. V lost 4 bases, J lost 5 bases, and 8 bases stayed unmatched. Looked up from germline, CDR1 is SGHTA and CDR2 is FQGNSA. The CDR3 is made up of 16 amino acids. The CDR3 DNA follows: TGTACCAGCAGCTGGAGGACTAGCGGGTCGGGAGATACGCAGTATTTT. Translation: CTSSWRTSGSGDTQYF. The variable domain in full, completed from reference TRBV7-2 and TRBJ2-3, reads GAGVSQSPSNKVTEKGKDVELRCDPISGHTALYWYRQSLGQGLEFLIYFQGNSAPDKSGLPSDRFSAERTGGSVSTLTIQRTQQEDSAVYLCTSSWRTSGSGDTQYFGPGTRLTVL.

The CDR3 here is CASSLAAGRNEQFF. Here the CDR3 DNA reads TGCGCCAGCAGCTTGGCTGCGGGTCGGAATGAGCAGTTCTTC. The gene calls are TRBV5-1 and TRBJ2-1; D is perhaps TRBD2 (5 bases). There are 14 residues in the CDR3. CDR1 and CDR2 from the germline V gene are SGHRS and YFSETQ. With 0 bases removed from V and 7 bases from J, the gap between germline ends came to 11 bases.

This clone was observed a few times. CDR3 in amino acids: CASSQDRGALGELFF. DNA for the CDR3: TGTGCCAGCTCACAGGACAGGGGAGCGCTGGGGGAGCTGTTTTTT. The chain carries TRBV18 and TRBJ2-2, with 9 positions matching TRBD1. The V and J ends lost 4 bases and 8 bases, in that order; junction bases with no gene match: 8. CDR3 length: 15 amino acids. The germline V gene has CDR1 KGHSH and CDR2 LQKENI.

This clone was seen a few times. The CDR3 DNA sequence: TGTGCCAGCAGTGAAGAGTCGAATAGTGGCTACACCTTC. This sequence encodes CASSEESNSGYTF. The chain employs TRBV2 and TRBJ1-2; no definite D call. Looked up from germline, CDR1 is SNHLY and CDR2 is FYNNEI. V was shortened by 1 base and J by 7 bases, with 10 bases between the two germline ends. The CDR3 extends over 13 amino acids.

The chain couples TRBV13 to TRBJ2-1; 9 bases are shared with TRBD2. The germline gives CDR1 PRHDT, CDR2 FYEKMQ (reference sequence). The CDR3 extends over 14 amino acids. The trim removed 5 bases at V and 5 bases at J, leaving 4 bases unmatched. This CDR3 reads CASSPRTSDNEQFF. The CDR3 bases are TGTGCCAGCAGCCCCCGGACTAGCGACAATGAGCAGTTCTTC.

The chain joins TRBV7-2 to TRBJ2-7; unclear D gene. The V end lost 5 bases, the J end lost 2 bases, and 7 bases lay between the germline ends. The CDR3 covers 12 residues. Germline CDR1 and CDR2: SGHTA and FQGNSA. CDR3 bases: TGTGCCAGCAGCCACAACGCCTACGAGCAGTACTTC. This codes for CASSHNAYEQYF.